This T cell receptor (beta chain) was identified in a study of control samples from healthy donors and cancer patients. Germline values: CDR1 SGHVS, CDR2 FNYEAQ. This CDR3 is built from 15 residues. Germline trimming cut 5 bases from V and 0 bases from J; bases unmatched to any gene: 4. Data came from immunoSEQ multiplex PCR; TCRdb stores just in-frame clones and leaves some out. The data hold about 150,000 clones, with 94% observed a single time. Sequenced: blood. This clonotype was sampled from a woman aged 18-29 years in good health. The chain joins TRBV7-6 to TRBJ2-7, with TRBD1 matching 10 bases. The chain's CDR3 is CASSPGTGVSYEQYF. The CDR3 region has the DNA TGTGCCAGCAGCCCCGGGACAGGGGTCTCCTACGAGCAGTACTTC. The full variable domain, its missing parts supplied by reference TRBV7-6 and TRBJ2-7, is GAGVSQSPRYKVTKRGQDVALRCDPISGHVSLYWYRQALGQGPEFLTYFNYEAQQDKSGLPNDRFSAERPEGSISTLTIQRTEQRDSAMYRCASSPGTGVSYEQYFGPGTRLTVT.